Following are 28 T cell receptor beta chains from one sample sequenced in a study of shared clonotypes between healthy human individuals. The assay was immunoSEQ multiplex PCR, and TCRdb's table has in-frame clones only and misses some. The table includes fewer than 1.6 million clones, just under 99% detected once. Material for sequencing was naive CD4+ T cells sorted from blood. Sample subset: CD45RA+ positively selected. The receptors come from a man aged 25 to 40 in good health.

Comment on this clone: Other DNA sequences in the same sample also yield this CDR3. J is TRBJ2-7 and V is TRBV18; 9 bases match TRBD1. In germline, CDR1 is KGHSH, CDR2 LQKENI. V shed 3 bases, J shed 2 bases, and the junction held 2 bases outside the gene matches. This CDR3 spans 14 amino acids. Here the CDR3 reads CASSPGQGTYEQYF. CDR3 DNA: TGTGCCAGCTCACCTGGACAGGGGACCTACGAGCAGTACTTC.

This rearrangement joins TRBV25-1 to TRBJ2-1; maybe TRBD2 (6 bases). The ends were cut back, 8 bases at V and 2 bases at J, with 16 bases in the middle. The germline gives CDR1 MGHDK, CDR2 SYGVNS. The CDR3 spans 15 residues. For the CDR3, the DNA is TGTGCCAGCCGTAACGGGGGAGGCACCTACAATGAGCAGTTCTTC. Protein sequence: CASRNGGGTYNEQFF.

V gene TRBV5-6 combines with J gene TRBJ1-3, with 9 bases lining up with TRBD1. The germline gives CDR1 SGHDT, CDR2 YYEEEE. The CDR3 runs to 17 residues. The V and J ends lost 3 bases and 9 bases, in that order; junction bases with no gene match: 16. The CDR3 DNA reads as TGTGCCAGCAGCTACCGGGACAGGGCCTTGGGGATAGGCACCATATATTTT. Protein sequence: CASSYRDRALGIGTIYF.

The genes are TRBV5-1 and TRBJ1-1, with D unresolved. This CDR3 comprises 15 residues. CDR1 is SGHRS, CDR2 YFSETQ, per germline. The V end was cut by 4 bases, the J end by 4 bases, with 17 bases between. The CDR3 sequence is CASSSPSTLFTEAFF. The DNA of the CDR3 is TGCGCCAGCAGCAGCCCATCCACCCTCTTCACTGAAGCTTTCTTT.

The CDR3 DNA reads as TGCGCCAGCAGCTCCCCGGGGCACCAGGGGACCCAGTACTTC. Amino acid sequence: CASSSPGHQGTQYF. This chain joins TRBV5-1 and TRBJ2-5; either TRBD1 or TRBD2 may supply D (5 bases each). CDR1 and CDR2 from the germline V gene are SGHRS and YFSETQ. The CDR3 sequence is 14 residues long. The V end was cut by 3 bases, the J end by 7 bases, with 16 bases between.

In DNA form, the CDR3 reads TGTGCCAGCAGCGTAGATTGGACAGGGGTCGGAAACACCATATATTTT. As protein: CASSVDWTGVGNTIYF. The V gene is TRBV9, the J gene TRBJ1-3; 9 bases map to TRBD1. Germline CDR1 and CDR2: SGDLS and YYNGEE. The CDR3 length is 16 residues. Trimming cost V 0 bases and J 4 bases; bases outside gene matches: 5.

In DNA, the CDR3 is TGTGCCAGCAGTGATGACGGCATACGATGGGCTGCTGAAGCTTTCTTT. It specifies CASSDDGIRWAAEAFF. The chain recombines TRBV6-1 with TRBJ1-1, with D hard to call. The CDR3 totals 16 residues. Germline CDR1 reads MNHNS; CDR2 reads SASEGT. V was cut by 3 bases and J by 6 bases, with 20 bases left in between.

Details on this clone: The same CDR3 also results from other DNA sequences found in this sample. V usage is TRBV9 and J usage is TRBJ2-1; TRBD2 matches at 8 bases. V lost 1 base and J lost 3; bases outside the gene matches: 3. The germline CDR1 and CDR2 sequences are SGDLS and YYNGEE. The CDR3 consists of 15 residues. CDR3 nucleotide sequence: TGTGCCAGCAGCGTAACGCTAGCGGGCTACAATGAGCAGTTCTTC. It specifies CASSVTLAGYNEQFF.

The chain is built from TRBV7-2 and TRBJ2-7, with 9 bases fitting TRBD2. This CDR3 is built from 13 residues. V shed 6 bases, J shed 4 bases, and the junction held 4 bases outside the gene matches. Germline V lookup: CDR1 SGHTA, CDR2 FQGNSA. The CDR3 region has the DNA TGTGCCAGCAGAGGGACTAGCTTTTACGAGCAGTACTTC. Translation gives CASRGTSFYEQYF.

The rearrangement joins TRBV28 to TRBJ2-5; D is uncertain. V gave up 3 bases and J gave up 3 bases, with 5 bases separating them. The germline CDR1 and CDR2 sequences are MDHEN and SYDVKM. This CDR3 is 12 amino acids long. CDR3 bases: TGTGCCAGCAGTTTGCAAAAAGAGACCCAGTACTTC. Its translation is CASSLQKETQYF.

The CDR3 is CASSPGTGELFF. Here the CDR3 DNA reads TGTGCCAGCAGCCCGGGGACCGGGGAGCTGTTTTTT. The J gene is TRBJ2-2, the V gene TRBV7-7; D may be TRBD2 (5 bases). Germline V CDR1 and CDR2: SSHAT, FNYEAQ (reference sequence). CDR3 size: 12 residues. V lost 5 bases and J 5 bases, leaving 6 bases between the germline ends.

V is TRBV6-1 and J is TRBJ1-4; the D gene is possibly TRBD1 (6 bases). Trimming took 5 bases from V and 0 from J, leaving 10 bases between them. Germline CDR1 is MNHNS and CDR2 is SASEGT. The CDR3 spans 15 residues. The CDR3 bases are TGTGCCAGCAGTCGACAGGTCGCAACTAATGAAAAACTGTTTTTT. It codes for CASSRQVATNEKLFF.

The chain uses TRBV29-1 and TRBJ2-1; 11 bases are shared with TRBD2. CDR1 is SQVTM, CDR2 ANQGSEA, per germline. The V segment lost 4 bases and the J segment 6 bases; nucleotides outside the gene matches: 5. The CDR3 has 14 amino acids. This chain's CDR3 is CSVGLAGGSNEQFF. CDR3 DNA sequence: TGCAGCGTTGGGCTAGCGGGAGGATCCAATGAGCAGTTCTTC.

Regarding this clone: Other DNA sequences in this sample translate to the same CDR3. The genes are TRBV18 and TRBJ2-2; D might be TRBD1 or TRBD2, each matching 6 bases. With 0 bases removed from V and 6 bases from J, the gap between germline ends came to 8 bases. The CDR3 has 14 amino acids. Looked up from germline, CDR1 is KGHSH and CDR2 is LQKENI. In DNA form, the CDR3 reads TGTGCCAGCTCACCACCGGGGGGCGCCGGGGAGCTGTTTTTT. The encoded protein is CASSPPGGAGELFF.

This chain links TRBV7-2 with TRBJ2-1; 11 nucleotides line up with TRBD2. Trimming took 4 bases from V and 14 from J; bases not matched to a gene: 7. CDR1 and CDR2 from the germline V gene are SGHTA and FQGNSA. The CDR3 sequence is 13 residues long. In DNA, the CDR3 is TGTGCCAGCAGCTCCCACCTAGCGGGAGGTAAGTTCTTC. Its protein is CASSSHLAGGKFF.

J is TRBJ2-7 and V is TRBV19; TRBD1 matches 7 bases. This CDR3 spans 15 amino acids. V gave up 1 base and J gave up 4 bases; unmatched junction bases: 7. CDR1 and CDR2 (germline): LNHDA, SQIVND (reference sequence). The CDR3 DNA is TGTGCCAGTAGTATAGCGGCAGGGGGAAATTACGAGCAGTACTTC. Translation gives CASSIAAGGNYEQYF.

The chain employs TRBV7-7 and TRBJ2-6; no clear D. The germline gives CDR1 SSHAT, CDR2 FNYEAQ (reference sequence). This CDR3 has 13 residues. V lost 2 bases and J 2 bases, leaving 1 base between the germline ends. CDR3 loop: CASSLPGANVLTF. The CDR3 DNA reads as TGTGCCAGCAGCTTACCTGGGGCCAACGTCCTGACTTTC.

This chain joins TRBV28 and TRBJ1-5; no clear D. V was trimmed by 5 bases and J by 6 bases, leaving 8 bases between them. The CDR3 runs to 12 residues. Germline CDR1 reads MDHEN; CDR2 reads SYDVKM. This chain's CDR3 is CASSQAGQPQHF. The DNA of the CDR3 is TGTGCCAGCAGTCAAGCGGGTCAGCCCCAGCATTTT.

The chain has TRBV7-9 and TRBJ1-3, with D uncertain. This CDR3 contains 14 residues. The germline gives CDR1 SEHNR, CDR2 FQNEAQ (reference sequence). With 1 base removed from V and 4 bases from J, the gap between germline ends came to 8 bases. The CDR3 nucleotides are TGTGCCAGCAGCTTAGAAGGGCTGGGAAACACCATATATTTT. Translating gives CASSLEGLGNTIYF.

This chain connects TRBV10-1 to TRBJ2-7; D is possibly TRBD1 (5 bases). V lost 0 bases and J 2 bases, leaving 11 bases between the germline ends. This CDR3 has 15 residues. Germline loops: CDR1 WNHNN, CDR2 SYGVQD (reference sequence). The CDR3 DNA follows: TGCGCCAGCAGTGAGTCGTCAGGGATAGCCTACGAGCAGTACTTC. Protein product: CASSESSGIAYEQYF.

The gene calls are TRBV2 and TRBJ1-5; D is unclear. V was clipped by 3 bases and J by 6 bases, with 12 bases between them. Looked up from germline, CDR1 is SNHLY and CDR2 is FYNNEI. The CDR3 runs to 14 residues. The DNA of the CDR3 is TGTGCCAGCAGTGAGGACGGGATCGGTCAGCCCCAGCATTTT. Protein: CASSEDGIGQPQHF.

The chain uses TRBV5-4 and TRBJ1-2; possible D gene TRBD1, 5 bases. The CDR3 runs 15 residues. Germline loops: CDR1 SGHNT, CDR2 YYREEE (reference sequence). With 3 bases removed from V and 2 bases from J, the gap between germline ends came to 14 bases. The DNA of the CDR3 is TGTGCCAGCAGCTCTCCAGGGCTCCCAAACTATGGCTACACCTTC. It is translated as CASSSPGLPNYGYTF.

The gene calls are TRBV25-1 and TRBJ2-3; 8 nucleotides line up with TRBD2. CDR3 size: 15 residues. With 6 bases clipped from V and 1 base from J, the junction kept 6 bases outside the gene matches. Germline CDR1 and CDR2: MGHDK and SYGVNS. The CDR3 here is CASRRGDQRTDTQYF. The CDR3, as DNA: TGTGCCAGCAGGCGGGGGGATCAGCGCACAGATACGCAGTATTTT.

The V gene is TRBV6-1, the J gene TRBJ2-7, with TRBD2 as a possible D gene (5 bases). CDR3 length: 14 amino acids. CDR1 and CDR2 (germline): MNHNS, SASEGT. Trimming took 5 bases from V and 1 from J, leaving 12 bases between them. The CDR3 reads CASSIGIYSYEQYF. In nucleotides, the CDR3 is TGTGCCAGCAGTATCGGGATCTATTCCTACGAGCAGTACTTC.

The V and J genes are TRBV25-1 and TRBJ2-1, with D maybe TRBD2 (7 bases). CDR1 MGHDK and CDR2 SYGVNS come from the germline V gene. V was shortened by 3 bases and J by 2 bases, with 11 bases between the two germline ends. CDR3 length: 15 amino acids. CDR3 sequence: CASSDWGGPYNEQFF. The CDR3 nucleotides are TGTGCCAGCAGTGACTGGGGGGGGCCCTACAATGAGCAGTTCTTC.

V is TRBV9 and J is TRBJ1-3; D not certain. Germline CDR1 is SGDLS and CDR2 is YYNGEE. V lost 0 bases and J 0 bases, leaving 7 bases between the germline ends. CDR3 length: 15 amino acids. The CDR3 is CASSVDGISGNTIYF. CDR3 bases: TGTGCCAGCAGCGTAGATGGCATCTCTGGAAACACCATATATTTT.

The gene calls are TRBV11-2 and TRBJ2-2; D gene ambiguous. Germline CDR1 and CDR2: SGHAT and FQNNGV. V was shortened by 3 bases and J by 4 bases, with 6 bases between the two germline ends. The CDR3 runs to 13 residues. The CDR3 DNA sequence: TGTGCCAGCAGCTTCTCCCTCACCGGGGAGCTGTTTTTT. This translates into CASSFSLTGELFF.

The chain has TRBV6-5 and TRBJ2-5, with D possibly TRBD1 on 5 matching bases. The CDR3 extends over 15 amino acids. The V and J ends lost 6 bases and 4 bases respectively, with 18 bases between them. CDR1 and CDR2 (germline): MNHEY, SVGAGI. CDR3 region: CASSLPTVGAETQYF. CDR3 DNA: TGTGCCAGCAGCTTACCGACGGTTGGGGCAGAGACCCAGTACTTC.